This T cell receptor (beta chain) was recorded in a study of T cell repertoires in cytomegalovirus infection. About the study: Recently identified HLA-C-restricted CMV epitopes were among the peptides used.

The germline gives CDR1 MDHEN, CDR2 SYDVKM. The CDR3 runs to 14 residues. Trimming took off 6 bases at V and 3 bases at J, with 11 bases between the two ends. MiXCR, run by TCRdb on the reads, gives a single entry per CDR3 protein. The table has fewer than 850,000 distinct CDR3 sequences, about 29% seen once; the top ten hold around 13%. In its sample, this clonotype was seen a few times. The antigen is not known. Study results and limitations: Dominating the ex vivo response were TCR beta clonotypes that were CMV-specific and HLA-C-restricted.

This chain links TRBV28 with TRBJ2-2; a weak D match, TRBD1 (6 bases). This specimen consisted of cultured CD8+ T cells from PBMCs, obtained from culture after CMV antigen stimulation. This clonotype originated in a human donor in good health (CMV status not recorded). Some clones in this sample may be carry-over from other donors' samples. CDR3 sequence (DNA): TGTGCCAGCAGCTACGGACAGTACACCGGGGAGCTGTTTTTT. This translates into CASSYGQYTGELFF.